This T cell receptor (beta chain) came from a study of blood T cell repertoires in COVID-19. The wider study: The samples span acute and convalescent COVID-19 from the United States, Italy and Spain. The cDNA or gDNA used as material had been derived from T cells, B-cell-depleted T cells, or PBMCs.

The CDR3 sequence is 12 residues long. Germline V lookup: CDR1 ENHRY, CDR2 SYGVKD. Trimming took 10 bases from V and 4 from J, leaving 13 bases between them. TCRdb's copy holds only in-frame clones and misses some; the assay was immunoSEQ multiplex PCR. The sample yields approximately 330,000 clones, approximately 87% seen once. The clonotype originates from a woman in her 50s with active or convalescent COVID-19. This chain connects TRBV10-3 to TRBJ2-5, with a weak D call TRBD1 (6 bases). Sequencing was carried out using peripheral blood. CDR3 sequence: CATSPGAETQYF. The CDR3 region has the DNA TGTGCCACTTCCCCAGGGGCAGAGACCCAGTACTTC.